This record covers a single T cell receptor beta chain. These data belong to a study of blood T cells in healthy people across ages. Together with a sample-barcoded 5' primer, a J-beta primer mix was included in a second PCR lasting about 7 to 11 cycles. TCRdb used MiXCR to reprocess the 5' RACE reads, holding one entry per CDR3 protein. This repertoire shows about 1,500,000 distinct CDR3 sequences, 28% found once; its top ten account for more than 6%. This CDR3 spans 17 amino acids. The germline CDR1 and CDR2 sequences are SGHKS and YYEKEE (reference sequence). The ends were cut back, 0 bases at V and 0 bases at J, with 15 bases in the middle.

The origin of this receptor is a woman in her twenties or thirties in good health. The V gene is TRBV5-5, the J gene TRBJ2-5, with D uncertain. Sequenced: blood. Written as DNA, the CDR3 is TGTGCCAGCAGCTTGGAGTTGGGCAGGTGGGACCAAGAGACCCAGTACTTC. Protein sequence: CASSLELGRWDQETQYF.